This T cell receptor (beta chain) was captured by sequencing in a study of shared clonotypes between healthy human individuals. All donors were Caucasian adults living in Nashville, Tennessee. Study observations and caveats: Clonotype sharing among donors, it was expected, would be affected by sequencing depth.

V lost 7 bases and J 3 bases, leaving 9 bases between the germline ends. The length of the CDR3 is 12 residues. The germline gives CDR1 MNHNS, CDR2 SASEGT. As to this clone: What it recognizes is unknown.

Libraries were prepared by immunoSEQ multiplex PCR; TCRdb keeps only in-frame clonotypes and omits some of them. Of 530,000 or so clones listed, 75% to 80% were seen once; the top ten hold approximately 13%. The V call is TRBV6-1, the J call TRBJ1-1, with D hard to call. This clonotype was obtained from a woman aged 35 to 49 in good health. Some clones in this sample may be carry-over from other donors' samples. The sequencing input was PBMCs. The CDR3 DNA reads as TGTGCCAGCAAAAGGTGGGACACTGAAGCTTTCTTT. It is translated as CASKRWDTEAFF.